This T cell receptor (beta chain) was obtained from a study of cytomegalovirus exposure and HLA in healthy donors. The germline CDR1 and CDR2 sequences are SEHNR and FQNEAQ (reference sequence). The CDR3 extends over 12 amino acids. The ends were cut back, 1 base at V and 3 bases at J, with 4 bases in the middle. The PCR ran on 60 Vbeta and 13 Jbeta primers. Data came from immunoSEQ multiplex PCR; TCRdb stores just in-frame clones and leaves some out. This table holds about 82,000 clones, around 77% found once. A remark on this clone: The antigen remains undetermined.

Regarding the study as a whole: Among TCR beta chains, those listed as cytomegalovirus-associated numbered around 180.

The source of this sequence is a man aged 50-60 years in good health and CMV-seronegative. The chain carries TRBV7-9 and TRBJ2-7; D is undetermined. The sample comprised PBMCs. CDR3 amino acids: CASSLVHYEQYF. CDR3 coding DNA: TGTGCCAGCAGCTTAGTACACTACGAGCAGTACTTC.